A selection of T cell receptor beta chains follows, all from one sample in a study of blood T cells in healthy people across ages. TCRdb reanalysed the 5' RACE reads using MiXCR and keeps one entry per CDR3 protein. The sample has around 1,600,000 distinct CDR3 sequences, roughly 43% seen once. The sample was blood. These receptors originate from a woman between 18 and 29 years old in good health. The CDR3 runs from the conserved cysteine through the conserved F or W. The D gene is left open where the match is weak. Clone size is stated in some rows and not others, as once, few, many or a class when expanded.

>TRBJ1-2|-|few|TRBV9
CASSVGPGRIYGYTF
TGTGCCAGCAGCGTAGGGCCGGGACGGATTTATGGCTACACCTTC
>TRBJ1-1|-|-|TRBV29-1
CSVGGRTNTEAFF
TGCAGCGTTGGGGGCAGGACGAACACTGAAGCTTTCTTT
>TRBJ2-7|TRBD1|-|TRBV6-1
CASFLTGQGTYEQYF
TGTGCCAGCTTTCTAACGGGACAGGGGACCTACGAGCAGTACTTC
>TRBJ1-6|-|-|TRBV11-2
CASSLKSALNSPLHF
TGTGCCAGCAGCTTAAAGTCGGCCTTGAATTCACCCCTCCACTTT
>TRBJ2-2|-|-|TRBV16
CANTRPNTGELFF
TGTGCCAATACGAGGCCGAACACCGGGGAGCTGTTTTTT
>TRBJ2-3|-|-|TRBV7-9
CASGPTLRTDTQYF
TGTGCCAGCGGGCCGACGCTACGCACAGATACGCAGTATTTT
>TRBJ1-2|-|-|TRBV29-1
CSVGQGSRYGYTF
TGCAGCGTCGGACAAGGATCTAGGTATGGCTACACCTTC
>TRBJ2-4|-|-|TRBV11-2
CASSGRTERNIQYF
TGTGCCAGCAGCGGTAGGACAGAGAGAAACATTCAGTACTTC
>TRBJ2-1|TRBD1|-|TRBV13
CASSLRPYRGPYNEQFF
TGTGCCAGCAGCTTAAGGCCCTACAGGGGACCGTACAATGAGCAGTTCTTC
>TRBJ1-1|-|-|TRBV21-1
CASSQTRGSSTEAFF
TGTGCCAGCAGCCAAACCCGAGGGAGTAGTACTGAAGCTTTCTTT
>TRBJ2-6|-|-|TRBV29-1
CSVEDVADGSGANVLTF
TGCAGCGTTGAAGATGTGGCCGACGGATCTGGGGCCAACGTCCTGACTTTC
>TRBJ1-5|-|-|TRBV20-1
CSALRQRDQPQHF
TGCAGTGCTCTTAGACAGAGGGATCAGCCCCAGCATTTT
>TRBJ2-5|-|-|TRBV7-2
CASSLNGVGALQETQYF
TGTGCCAGCAGCTTAAATGGGGTGGGAGCTCTCCAAGAGACCCAGTACTTC
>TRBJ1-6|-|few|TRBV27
CASRDTISYNSPLHF
TGTGCCAGCAGGGATACTATCTCCTATAATTCACCCCTCCACTTT
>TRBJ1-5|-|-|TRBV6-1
CASKDWGPHQPQHF
TGTGCCAGCAAAGACTGGGGACCCCATCAGCCCCAGCATTTT
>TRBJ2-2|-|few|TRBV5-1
CASCSNTANTGELFF
TGCGCCAGCTGCTCAAATACCGCGAACACCGGGGAGCTGTTTTTT
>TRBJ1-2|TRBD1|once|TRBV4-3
CASSQSGTGGVYGYTF
TGCGCCAGCAGCCAATCCGGGACAGGGGGGGTCTATGGCTACACCTTC
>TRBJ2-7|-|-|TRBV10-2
CASGDRRVYEQYF
TGCGCCAGCGGCGACAGAAGGGTTTACGAGCAGTACTTC
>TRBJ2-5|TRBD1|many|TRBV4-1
CASSQGRETQYF
TGTGCCAGCTCACAGGGGAGAGAGACCCAGTACTTC
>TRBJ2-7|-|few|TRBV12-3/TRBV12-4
CASSFRGGGTPYEQYF
TGTGCCAGCAGTTTTAGGGGGGGCGGGACCCCCTACGAGCAGTACTTC
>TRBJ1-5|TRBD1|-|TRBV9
CASSKAGQGDQPQHF
TGTGCCAGCAGCAAGGCGGGACAGGGTGATCAGCCCCAGCATTTT
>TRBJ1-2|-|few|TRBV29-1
CSVDRALYGYTF
TGCAGCGTTGACAGGGCCCTCTATGGCTACACCTTC
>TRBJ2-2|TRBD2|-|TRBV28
CASSFYDSGRTNTGELFF
TGTGCCAGCAGTTTCTATGATAGCGGGAGAACGAACACCGGGGAGCTGTTTTTT
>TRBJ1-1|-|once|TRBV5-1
CASSLEGGRNTEAFF
TGCGCCAGCAGCTTGGAGGGGGGTCGGAACACTGAAGCTTTCTTT
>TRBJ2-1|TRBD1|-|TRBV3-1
CASSPLWGTGGNEQFF
TGTGCCAGCAGCCCCTTATGGGGGACAGGGGGGAATGAGCAGTTCTTC
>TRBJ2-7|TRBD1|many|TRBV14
CASSSSGTGRYEQYF
TGTGCCAGCAGTTCCAGCGGGACAGGGCGCTACGAGCAGTACTTC
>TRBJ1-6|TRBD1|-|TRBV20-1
CSARDRQGLDSPLHF
TGCAGTGCTAGAGATCGACAGGGGTTGGATTCACCCCTCCACTTT
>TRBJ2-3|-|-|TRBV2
CASRTQTDTQYF
TGTGCCAGCAGGACCCAAACAGATACGCAGTATTTT
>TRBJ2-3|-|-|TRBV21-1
CASSITTTCADTQYF
TGTGCCAGCAGCATAACCACCACATGCGCAGATACGCAGTATTTT
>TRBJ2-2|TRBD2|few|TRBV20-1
CSARQAGGLTGELFF
TGCAGTGCTAGACAAGCGGGGGGCCTCACCGGGGAGCTGTTTTTT
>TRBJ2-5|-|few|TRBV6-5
CASSYLSTGMGETQYF
TGTGCCAGCAGTTACCTGAGTACAGGGATGGGAGAGACCCAGTACTTC
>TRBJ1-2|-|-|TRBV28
CASSFRAPGNYGYTF
TGTGCCAGCAGTTTTAGAGCCCCGGGAAACTATGGCTACACCTTC
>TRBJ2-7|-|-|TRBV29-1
CSVPGSDSYEQYF
TGCAGCGTCCCGGGCTCTGACTCCTACGAGCAGTACTTC
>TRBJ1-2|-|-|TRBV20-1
CSATYGYTF
TGCAGTGCTACCTATGGCTACACCTTC
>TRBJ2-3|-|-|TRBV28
CASSLSPYSGVTDTQYF
TGTGCCAGCAGTTTGTCCCCCTATAGCGGTGTTACAGATACGCAGTATTTT
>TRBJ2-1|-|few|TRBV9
CASSGGRVADYNEQFF
TGTGCCAGCAGCGGGGGTAGGGTAGCGGACTACAATGAGCAGTTCTTC
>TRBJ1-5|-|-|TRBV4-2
CASSHRWEGVKPQHF
TGTGCCAGCAGCCATCGCTGGGAGGGGGTAAAGCCCCAGCATTTT
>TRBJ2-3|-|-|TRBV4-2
CASSQDRYLGDTQYF
TGTGCCAGCAGCCAAGATCGCTACTTGGGCGATACGCAGTATTTT
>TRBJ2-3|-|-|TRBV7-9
CASSLAGGSRDTQYF
TGTGCCAGCAGCTTAGCGGGGGGATCCAGGGATACGCAGTATTTT
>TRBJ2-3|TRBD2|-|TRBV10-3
CAISGQRAGADTQYF
TGTGCCATCAGTGGGCAGCGAGCGGGAGCTGATACGCAGTATTTT
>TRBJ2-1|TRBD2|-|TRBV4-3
CASSQYSGRAILNEQFF
TGCGCCAGCAGCCAGTATAGCGGGAGGGCAATCCTCAATGAGCAGTTCTTC
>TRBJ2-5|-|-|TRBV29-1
CSAQTREGYNEQYF
TGCAGTGCCCAGACCCGAGAGGGCTACAATGAGCAGTACTTC
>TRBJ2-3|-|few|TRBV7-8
CASSLVRLITDTQYF
TGTGCCAGCAGCTTAGTCAGACTAATCACAGATACGCAGTATTTT
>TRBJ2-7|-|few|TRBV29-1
CSGWGLSYNEQYF
TGCAGCGGGTGGGGGTTATCCTACAATGAGCAGTACTTC
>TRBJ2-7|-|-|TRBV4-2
CASSQGPDSSYEQYF
TGTGCCAGCAGCCAAGGCCCTGATAGCTCCTACGAGCAGTACTTC
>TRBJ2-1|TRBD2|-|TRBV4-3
CASSQDWRLAANEQFF
TGCGCCAGCAGCCAAGATTGGAGACTAGCGGCAAATGAGCAGTTCTTC
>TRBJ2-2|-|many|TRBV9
CASSVGNTGELFF
TGTGCCAGCAGCGTAGGGAACACCGGGGAGCTGTTTTTT
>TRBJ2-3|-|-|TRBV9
CASSVEPGRTDTQYF
TGTGCCAGCAGCGTAGAACCGGGTAGAACAGATACGCAGTATTTT
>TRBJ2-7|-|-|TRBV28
CASNGGGSYEQYF
TGTGCCAGCAATGGGGGCGGCTCCTACGAGCAGTACTTC
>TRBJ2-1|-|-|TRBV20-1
CSATGVNYNEQFF
TGCAGTGCTACGGGGGTTAACTACAATGAGCAGTTCTTC
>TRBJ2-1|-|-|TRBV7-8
CASSSHRIAYNEQFF
TGTGCCAGCAGCTCCCATAGGATAGCCTACAATGAGCAGTTCTTC
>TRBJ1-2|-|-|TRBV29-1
CSVERQRYNYGYTF
TGCAGCGTTGAACGACAGAGGTACAACTATGGCTACACCTTC
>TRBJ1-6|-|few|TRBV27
CASSLSGGTYNSPLHF
TGTGCCAGCAGTTTATCGGGGGGGACCTATAATTCACCCCTCCACTTT
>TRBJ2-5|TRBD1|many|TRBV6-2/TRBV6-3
CASSYRGRQETQYF
TGTGCCAGCAGTTACAGGGGGCGGCAAGAGACCCAGTACTTC
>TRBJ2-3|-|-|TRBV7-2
CASTLEPSIDTQYF
TGTGCCAGCACCTTAGAGCCTAGCATAGATACGCAGTATTTT